This entry lists 3 T cell receptor beta chains sequenced from one sample in a study of shared clonotypes between healthy human individuals. This table comes from immunoSEQ multiplex PCR, and its TCRdb copy is limited to in-frame clones, with some not included. The table shows roughly 2.5 million clones, with approximately 94% occurring only once. Source material: naive CD4+ T cells sorted from blood. Indicated subset: CD45RA+ positively selected. All receptors come from a man aged 18-30 years in good health.

V gene TRBV9 combines with J gene TRBJ1-6; D gene ambiguous. The CDR3 totals 15 residues. The V end lost 0 bases, the J end lost 4 bases, and 8 bases lay between the germline ends. Germline V gene sequence: CDR1 SGDLS, CDR2 YYNGEE. The CDR3, as DNA: TGTGCCAGCAGCGTAGAAGGGCCTTATAATTCACCCCTCCACTTT. Translation: CASSVEGPYNSPLHF.

CDR3: CASSLSRSQETQYF. The CDR3, as DNA: TGTGCCAGCAGCTTATCTAGGTCCCAAGAGACCCAGTACTTC. This chain connects TRBV11-2 to TRBJ2-5; no definite D call. This CDR3 has 14 residues. Per the germline V gene, CDR1 is SGHAT and CDR2 is FQNNGV. V lost 2 bases and J lost 1, with 8 bases in between.

The rearrangement links TRBV6-6 to TRBJ1-1; TRBD1 aligns across 7 bases. The CDR3 consists of 10 residues. The germline CDR1 and CDR2 sequences are MNHNY and SVGAGI (reference sequence). Trimming removed 8 bases from V and 10 bases from J; junction bases left unmatched: 4. This CDR3 is CASGRTGAFF. In nucleotides, the CDR3 is TGTGCCAGCGGAAGGACAGGAGCTTTCTTT.